This entry lists 9 T cell receptor beta chains sequenced from one sample in a study of vaccination and CD4 T cells after COVID-19. Sequencing of cultured CD4+ T cell DNA used the Oncomine TCR Beta short-read assay. DNA came from CD4+ T cells after culture. TCRdb re-analysed the PCR reads in MiXCR, keeping a single row per CDR3 protein. The sample holds some 9,700 distinct CDR3 sequences; just under 35% are singletons and the top ten take 15%. Which antigens these TCRs recognize remains unknown. Specified treatment: roughly nine-day PBMC culture with coronavirus spike peptide pools or control peptides (ViraFEST assay). Harvesting of the unexposed donor's CD4+ T cells predated the COVID-19 pandemic (2011-2018). Sequencing used CD4+ T cells from blood, cultured in vitro. Receptors originate from a human donor in good health.

V and J are TRBV5-6 and TRBJ2-7; D uncertain. From germline, CDR1 is SGHDT and CDR2 YYEEEE. This CDR3 is 13 amino acids long. V gave up 2 bases and J gave up 2 bases, with 8 bases separating them. CDR3 sequence reads: CASSFGDPYEQYF. The CDR3, as DNA: TGTGCCAGCAGCTTTGGAGACCCCTACGAGCAGTACTTC.

The chain uses TRBV14 and TRBJ2-3, with D possibly being TRBD1 (6 bases). Germline loops: CDR1 SGHDN, CDR2 FVKESK. CDR3 length: 15 amino acids. V was shortened by 3 bases and J by 0 bases, with 10 bases between the two germline ends. CDR3 in amino acids: CASSHYRASTDTQYF. CDR3 coding DNA: TGTGCCAGCAGCCATTACAGGGCTAGCACAGATACGCAGTATTTT.

This clonotype ranks as medium-sized. The rearrangement joins TRBV27 to TRBJ1-2, with a possible D match to TRBD1 (5 bases). This CDR3 region has 15 residues. The V end was cut by 1 base, the J end by 8 bases, with 17 bases between. The germline V gene has CDR1 MNHEY and CDR2 SMNVEV (reference sequence). DNA of the CDR3: TGTGCCAGCAGTTTATTAGCCAGGGAAACTATGGGCTACACCTTC. Translating gives CASSLLARETMGYTF.

This clonotype was seen only a few times. The gene calls are TRBV27 and TRBJ2-1, with a possible D match to TRBD1 (5 bases). Trimming took 6 bases from V and 8 from J, leaving 14 bases between them. The length of the CDR3 is 13 residues. Germline V gives CDR1 MNHEY, CDR2 SMNVEV (reference sequence). This chain's CDR3 is CASSLQGAHEQFF. Here the CDR3 DNA reads TGTGCCAGCAGCCTACAAGGGGCCCATGAGCAGTTCTTC.

This clonotype has just a few counts. The chain carries TRBV10-3 and TRBJ2-2; no reliable D call. V lost 6 bases to trimming and J lost 2 bases, with 13 bases between them. The length of the CDR3 is 15 residues. Germline V gene data show CDR1 as ENHRY and CDR2 as SYGVKD. The CDR3 sequence is CAIRAGPTNTGELFF. CDR3 coding DNA: TGTGCCATCAGGGCCGGACCCACCAACACCGGGGAGCTGTTTTTT.

The chain is built from TRBV28 and TRBJ2-3; D might be TRBD2 (5 bases). V was trimmed by 3 bases and J by 6 bases, leaving 13 bases between them. This CDR3 is built from 14 residues. In germline, CDR1 is MDHEN, CDR2 SYDVKM. This CDR3 reads CASSFRQRGDTQYF. The DNA of the CDR3 is TGTGCCAGCAGTTTCCGCCAGAGAGGGGATACGCAGTATTTT.

This chain uses TRBV29-1 with TRBJ1-2; TRBD1 might be the D (5 bases). This CDR3 region has 15 residues. Germline V CDR1 and CDR2: SQVTM, ANQGSEA. Deletions cut 6 bases from V and 5 bases from J, with 22 bases between. CDR3 nucleotide sequence: TGCAGCGTCCCACGGGGGGGTTCCAACTCATATGGCTACACCTTC. Amino acid sequence: CSVPRGGSNSYGYTF.

This clonotype was counted only a few times. The gene calls are TRBV7-6 and TRBJ1-6; no clear D. The V end lost 4 bases, the J end lost 7 bases, and 8 bases lay between the germline ends. The V gene's germline CDR1 is SGHVS and CDR2 FNYEAQ. The CDR3 consists of 13 residues. The CDR3 loop is CASSSTGNSPLHF. CDR3 in DNA: TGTGCCAGCAGCTCAACGGGGAATTCACCCCTCCACTTT.

This chain links TRBV11-2 with TRBJ2-7; 9 bases agree with TRBD2. The CDR3 is made up of 16 amino acids. CDR1 SGHAT and CDR2 FQNNGV come from the germline V gene. V lost 3 bases, J lost 2 bases, and 8 bases stayed unmatched. The CDR3 loop reads CASSLRAGGIPYEQYF. DNA for the CDR3: TGTGCCAGCAGCTTGAGAGCGGGAGGTATCCCCTACGAGCAGTACTTC.